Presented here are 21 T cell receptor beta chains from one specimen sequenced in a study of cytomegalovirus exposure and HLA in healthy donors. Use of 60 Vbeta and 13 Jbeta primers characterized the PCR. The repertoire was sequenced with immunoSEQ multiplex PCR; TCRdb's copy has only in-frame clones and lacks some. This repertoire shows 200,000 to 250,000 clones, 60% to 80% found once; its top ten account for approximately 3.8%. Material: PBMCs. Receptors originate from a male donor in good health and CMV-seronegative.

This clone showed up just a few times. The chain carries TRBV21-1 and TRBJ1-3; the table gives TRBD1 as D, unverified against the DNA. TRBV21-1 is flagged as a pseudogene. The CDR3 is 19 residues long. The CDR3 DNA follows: TGTGCCAGCAGCATTCCCCGGGACAGGCATACCTCTAGGGGAAACACCATATATTTT. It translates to CASSIPRDRHTSRGNTIYF.

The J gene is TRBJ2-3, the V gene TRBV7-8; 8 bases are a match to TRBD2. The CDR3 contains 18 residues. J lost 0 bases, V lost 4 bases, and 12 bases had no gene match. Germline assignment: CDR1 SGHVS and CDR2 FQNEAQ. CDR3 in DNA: TGTGCCAGCAGCTCTCCCGGGGGTAGCGGGAAGAGCACAGATACGCAGTATTTT. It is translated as CASSSPGGSGKSTDTQYF.

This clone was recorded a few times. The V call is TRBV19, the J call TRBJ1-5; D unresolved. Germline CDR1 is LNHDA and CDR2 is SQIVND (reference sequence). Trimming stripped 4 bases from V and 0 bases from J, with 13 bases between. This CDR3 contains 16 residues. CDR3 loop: CASSTQRRNSNQPQHF. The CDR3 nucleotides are TGTGCCAGTAGTACCCAGCGGAGGAATAGCAATCAGCCCCAGCATTTT.

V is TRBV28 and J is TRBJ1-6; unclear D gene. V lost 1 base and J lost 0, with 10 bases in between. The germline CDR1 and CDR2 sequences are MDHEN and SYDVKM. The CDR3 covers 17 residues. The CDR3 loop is CASSLFKLSSYNSPLHF. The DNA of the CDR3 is TGTGCCAGCAGTTTATTCAAGTTGAGCTCCTATAATTCACCCCTCCACTTT.

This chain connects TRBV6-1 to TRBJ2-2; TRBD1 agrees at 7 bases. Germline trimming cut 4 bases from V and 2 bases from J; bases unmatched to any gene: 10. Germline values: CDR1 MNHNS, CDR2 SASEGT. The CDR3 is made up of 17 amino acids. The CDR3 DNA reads TGTGCCAGCAGTGCCAGGGGGTCCGGGCGAAACACCGGGGAGCTGTTTTTT. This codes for CASSARGSGRNTGELFF.

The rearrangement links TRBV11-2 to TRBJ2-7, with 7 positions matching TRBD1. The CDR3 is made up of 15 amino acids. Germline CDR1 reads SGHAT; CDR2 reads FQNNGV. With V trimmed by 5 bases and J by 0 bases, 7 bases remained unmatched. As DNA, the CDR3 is TGTGCCAGCAGCACAGGGGCAGCTAGCTCCTACGAGCAGTACTTC. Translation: CASSTGAASSYEQYF.

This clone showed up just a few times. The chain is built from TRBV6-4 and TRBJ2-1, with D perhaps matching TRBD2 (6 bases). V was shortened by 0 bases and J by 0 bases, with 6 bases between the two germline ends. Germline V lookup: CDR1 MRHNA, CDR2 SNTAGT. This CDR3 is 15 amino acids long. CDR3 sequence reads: CASSDSAGSYNEQFF. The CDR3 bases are TGTGCCAGCAGTGACTCAGCGGGCTCCTACAATGAGCAGTTCTTC.

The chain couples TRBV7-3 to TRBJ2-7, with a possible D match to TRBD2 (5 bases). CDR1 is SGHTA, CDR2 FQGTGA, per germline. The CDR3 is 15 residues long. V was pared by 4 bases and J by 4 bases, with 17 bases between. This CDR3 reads CASSSRPAAEYEQYF. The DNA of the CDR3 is TGTGCCAGCAGCTCCCGGCCAGCGGCCGAATACGAGCAGTACTTC. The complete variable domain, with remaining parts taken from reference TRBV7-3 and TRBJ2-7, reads GAGVSQTPSNKVTEKGKYVELRCDPISGHTALYWYRQSLGQGPEFLIYFQGTGAADDSGLPNDRFFAVRPEGSVSTLKIQRTERGDSAVYLCASSSRPAAEYEQYFGPGTRLTVT.

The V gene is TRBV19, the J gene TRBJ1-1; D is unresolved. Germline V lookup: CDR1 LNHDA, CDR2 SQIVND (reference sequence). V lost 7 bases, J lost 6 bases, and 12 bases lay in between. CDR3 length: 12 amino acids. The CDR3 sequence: CASIGGSPEAFF. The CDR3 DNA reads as TGTGCCAGTATAGGAGGAAGCCCTGAAGCTTTCTTT. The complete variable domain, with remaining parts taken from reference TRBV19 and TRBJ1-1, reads DGGITQSPKYLFRKEGQNVTLSCEQNLNHDAMYWYRQDPGQGLRLIYYSQIVNDFQKGDIAEGYSVSREKKESFPLTVTSAQKNPTAFYLCASIGGSPEAFFGQGTRLTVV.

CDR3 loop: CATKTGGTEAFF. CDR3 sequence (DNA): TGTGCCACCAAGACAGGGGGCACTGAAGCTTTCTTT. The chain links TRBV19 to TRBJ1-1; TRBD1 matches at 9 bases. The V segment lost 10 bases and the J segment 4 bases; nucleotides outside the gene matches: 4. This CDR3 is 12 amino acids long. Per the germline V gene, CDR1 is LNHDA and CDR2 is SQIVND (reference sequence).

This CDR3 reads CASSPGSNPYNEQFF. The DNA for the CDR3 is TGCGCCAGCAGCCCGGGGTCAAACCCCTACAATGAGCAGTTCTTC. The chain employs TRBV5-1 and TRBJ2-1; D is possibly TRBD2 (5 bases). Trimming shortened V by 4 bases and J by 2 bases, and 13 bases separated the two germline ends. Germline CDR1 is SGHRS and CDR2 is YFSETQ. This CDR3 has 15 amino acids.

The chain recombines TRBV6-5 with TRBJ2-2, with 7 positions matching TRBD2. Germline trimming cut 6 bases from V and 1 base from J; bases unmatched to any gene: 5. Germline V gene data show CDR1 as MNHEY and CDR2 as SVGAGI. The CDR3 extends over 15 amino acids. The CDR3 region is CASSQTGGNTGELFF. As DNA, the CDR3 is TGTGCCAGCAGCCAAACGGGGGGGAACACCGGGGAGCTGTTTTTT.

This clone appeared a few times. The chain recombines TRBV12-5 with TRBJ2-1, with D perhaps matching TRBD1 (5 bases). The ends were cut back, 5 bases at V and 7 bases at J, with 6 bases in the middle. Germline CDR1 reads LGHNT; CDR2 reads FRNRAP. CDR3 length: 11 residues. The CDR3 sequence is CASGKGNEQFF. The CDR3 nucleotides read TGTGCTAGTGGTAAGGGGAATGAGCAGTTCTTC.

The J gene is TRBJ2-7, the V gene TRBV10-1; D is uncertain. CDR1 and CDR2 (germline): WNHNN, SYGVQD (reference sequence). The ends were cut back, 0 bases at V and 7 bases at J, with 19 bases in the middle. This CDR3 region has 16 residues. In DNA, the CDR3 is TGCGCCAGCAGTGAGTCGAGGCATTTGAGTTCAGAAGAGCAGTACTTC. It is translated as CASSESRHLSSEEQYF.

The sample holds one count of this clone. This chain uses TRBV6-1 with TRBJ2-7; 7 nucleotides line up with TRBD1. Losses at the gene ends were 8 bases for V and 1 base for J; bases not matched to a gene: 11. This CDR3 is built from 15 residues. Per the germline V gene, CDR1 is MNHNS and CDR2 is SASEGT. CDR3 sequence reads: CASFFWTGESYEQYF. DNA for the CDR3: TGTGCCAGCTTTTTTTGGACAGGCGAATCCTACGAGCAGTACTTC.

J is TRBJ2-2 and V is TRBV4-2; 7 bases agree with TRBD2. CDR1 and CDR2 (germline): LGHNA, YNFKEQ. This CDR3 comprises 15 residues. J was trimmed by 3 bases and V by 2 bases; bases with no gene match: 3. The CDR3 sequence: CASSQLAGDTGELFF. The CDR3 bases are TGTGCCAGCAGCCAACTCGCGGGAGACACCGGGGAGCTGTTTTTT.

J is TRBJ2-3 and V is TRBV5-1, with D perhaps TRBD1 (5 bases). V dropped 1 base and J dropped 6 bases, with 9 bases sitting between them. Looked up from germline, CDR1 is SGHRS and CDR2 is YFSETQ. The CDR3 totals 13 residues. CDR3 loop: CASSLQGADTQYF. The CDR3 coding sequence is TGCGCCAGCAGCTTGCAAGGGGCGGATACGCAGTATTTT.

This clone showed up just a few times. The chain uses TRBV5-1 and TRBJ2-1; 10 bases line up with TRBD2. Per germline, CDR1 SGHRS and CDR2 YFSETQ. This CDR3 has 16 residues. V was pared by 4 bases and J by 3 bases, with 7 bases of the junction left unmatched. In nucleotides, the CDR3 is TGCGCCAGCAGCCCGAGAATAGCGGGAGGCTACAATGAGCAGTTCTTC. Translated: CASSPRIAGGYNEQFF.

CDR3 sequence: CASSAGGPYNEQFF. The CDR3, as DNA: TGTGCCAGCAGCGCGGGAGGGCCGTACAATGAGCAGTTCTTC. The V and J genes are TRBV9 and TRBJ2-1, with 8 positions matching TRBD2. V gave up 3 bases and J gave up 4 bases; unmatched junction bases: 3. Germline CDR1 and CDR2: SGDLS and YYNGEE. This CDR3 has 14 residues. Filled out from reference TRBV9 and TRBJ2-1, the complete variable domain reads DSGVTQTPKHLITATGQRVTLRCSPRSGDLSVYWYQQSLDQGLQFLIQYYNGEERAKGNILERFSAQQFPDLHSELNLSSLELGDSALYFCASSAGGPYNEQFFGPGTRLTVL.

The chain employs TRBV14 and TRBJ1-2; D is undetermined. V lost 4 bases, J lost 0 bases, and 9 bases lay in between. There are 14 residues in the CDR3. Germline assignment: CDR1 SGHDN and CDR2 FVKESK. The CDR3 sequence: CASSLGGTNYGYTF. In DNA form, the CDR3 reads TGTGCCAGCAGCCTAGGAGGCACTAACTATGGCTACACCTTC.

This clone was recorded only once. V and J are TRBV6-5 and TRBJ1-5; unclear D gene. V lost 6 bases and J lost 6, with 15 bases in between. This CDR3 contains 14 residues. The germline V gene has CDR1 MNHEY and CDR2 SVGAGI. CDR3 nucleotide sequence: TGTGCCAGCAGCGCCGCCGGGAAGGCTCAGCCCCAGCATTTT. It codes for CASSAAGKAQPQHF.